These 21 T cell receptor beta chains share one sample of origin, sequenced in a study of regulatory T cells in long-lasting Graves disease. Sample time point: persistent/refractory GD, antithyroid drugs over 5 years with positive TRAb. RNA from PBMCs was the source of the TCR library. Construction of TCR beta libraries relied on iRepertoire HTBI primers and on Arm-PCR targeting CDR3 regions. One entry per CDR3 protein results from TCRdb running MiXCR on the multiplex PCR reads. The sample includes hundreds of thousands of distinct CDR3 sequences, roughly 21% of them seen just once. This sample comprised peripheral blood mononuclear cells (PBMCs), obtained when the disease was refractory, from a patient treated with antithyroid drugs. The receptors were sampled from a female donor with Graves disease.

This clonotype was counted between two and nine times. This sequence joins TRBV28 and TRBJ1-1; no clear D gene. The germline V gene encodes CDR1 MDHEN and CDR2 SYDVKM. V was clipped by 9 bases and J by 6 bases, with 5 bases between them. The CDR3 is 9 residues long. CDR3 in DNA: TGTGCCAGATTAGCTGAAGCTTTCTTT. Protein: CARLAEAFF. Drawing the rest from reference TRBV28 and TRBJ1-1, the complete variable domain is DVKVTQSSRYLVKRTGEKVFLECVQDMDHENMFWYRQDPGLGLRLIYFSYDVKMKEKGDIPEGYSVSREKKERFSLILESASTNQTSMYLCARLAEAFFGQGTRLTVV.

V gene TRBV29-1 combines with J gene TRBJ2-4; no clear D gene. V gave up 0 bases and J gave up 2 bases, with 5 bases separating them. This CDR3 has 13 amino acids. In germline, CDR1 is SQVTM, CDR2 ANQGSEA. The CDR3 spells CSVEEGSKNIQYF. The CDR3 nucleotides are TGCAGCGTTGAAGAAGGATCCAAAAACATTCAGTACTTC.

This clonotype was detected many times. DNA of the CDR3: TGTGCCAGCAGTTCGGCAGAGACCCAGTACTTC. Protein: CASSSAETQYF. The chain is built from TRBV6-5 and TRBJ2-5; D is unclear. Trimming cost V 4 bases and J 4 bases, with 4 bases left between them. CDR1 and CDR2 from the germline V gene are MNHEY and SVGAGI. The CDR3 length is 11 residues.

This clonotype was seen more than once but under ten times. The CDR3 sequence is CASNRPNTGELFF. CDR3 coding DNA: TGTGCCAGCAACAGGCCGAACACCGGGGAGCTGTTTTTT. This chain connects TRBV6-1 to TRBJ2-2; D may be TRBD1 (5 bases). CDR3 length: 13 amino acids. The germline gives CDR1 MNHNS, CDR2 SASEGT. Trimming pared 7 bases from V and 0 bases from J, leaving 6 bases between.

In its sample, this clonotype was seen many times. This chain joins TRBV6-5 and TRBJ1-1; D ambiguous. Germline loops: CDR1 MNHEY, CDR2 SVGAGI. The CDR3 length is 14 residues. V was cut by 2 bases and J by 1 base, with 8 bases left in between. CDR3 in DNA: TGTGCCAGCAGTTACCTGGGAGAGAACACTGAAGCTTTCTTT. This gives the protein CASSYLGENTEAFF.

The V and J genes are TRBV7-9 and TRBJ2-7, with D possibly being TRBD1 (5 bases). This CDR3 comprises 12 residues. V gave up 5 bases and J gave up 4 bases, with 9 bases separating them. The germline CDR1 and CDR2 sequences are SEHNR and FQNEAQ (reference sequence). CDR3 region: CASSDDRYEQYF. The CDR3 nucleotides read TGTGCCAGCAGCGATGACAGATACGAGCAGTACTTC.

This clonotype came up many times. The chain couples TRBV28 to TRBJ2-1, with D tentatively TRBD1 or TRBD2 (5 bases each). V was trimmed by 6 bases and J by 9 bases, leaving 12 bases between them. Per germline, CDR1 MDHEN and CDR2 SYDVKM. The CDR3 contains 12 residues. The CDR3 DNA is TGTGCCAGCAGCACGCCGGGGACTGAGCAGTTCTTC. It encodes CASSTPGTEQFF.

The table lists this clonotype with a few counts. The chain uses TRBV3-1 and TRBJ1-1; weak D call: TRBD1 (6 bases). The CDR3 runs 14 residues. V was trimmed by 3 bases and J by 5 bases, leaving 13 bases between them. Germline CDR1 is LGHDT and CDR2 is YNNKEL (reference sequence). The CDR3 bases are TGTGCCAGCAGCCATCAGGGGATGGATACTGAAGCTTTCTTT. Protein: CASSHQGMDTEAFF.

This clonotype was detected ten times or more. The CDR3 coding sequence is TGTGCCAGCATGGCCATCCCAGGGGACGGGAACTATGGCTACACCTTC. Encoded protein: CASMAIPGDGNYGYTF. The chain combines TRBV6-2 or TRBV6-3 with TRBJ1-2, with D perhaps TRBD1 (6 bases). V dropped 7 bases and J dropped 2 bases, with 20 bases sitting between them. The CDR3 extends over 16 amino acids. In germline, CDR1 is MNHEY, CDR2 SVGEGT.

The DNA of the CDR3 is TGTGCCGGGGAGGGGGAGGAAACCGGGGAGCTGTTTTTT. Translating gives CAGEGEETGELFF. The chain combines TRBV19 with TRBJ2-2, with TRBD2 as a possible D gene (7 bases). Germline CDR1 is LNHDA and CDR2 is SQIVND (reference sequence). The CDR3 extends over 13 amino acids. V was trimmed by 11 bases and J by 5 bases, leaving 15 bases between them.

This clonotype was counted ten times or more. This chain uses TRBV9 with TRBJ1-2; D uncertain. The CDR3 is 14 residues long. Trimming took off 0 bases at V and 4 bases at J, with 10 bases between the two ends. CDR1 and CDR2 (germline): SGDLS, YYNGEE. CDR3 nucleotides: TGTGCCAGCAGCGTAGACGACCGATTCTATGGCTACACCTTC. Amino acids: CASSVDDRFYGYTF. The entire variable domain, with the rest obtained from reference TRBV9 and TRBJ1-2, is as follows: DSGVTQTPKHLITATGQRVTLRCSPRSGDLSVYWYQQSLDQGLQFLIQYYNGEERAKGNILERFSAQQFPDLHSELNLSSLELGDSALYFCASSVDDRFYGYTFGSGTRLTVV.

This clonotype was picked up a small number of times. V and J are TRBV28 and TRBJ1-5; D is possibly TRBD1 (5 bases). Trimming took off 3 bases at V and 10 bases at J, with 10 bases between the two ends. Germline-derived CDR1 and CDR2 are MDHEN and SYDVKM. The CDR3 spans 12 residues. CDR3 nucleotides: TGTGCCAGCAGTTTTTCTCAGGGTCCCCAGCATTTT. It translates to CASSFSQGPQHF.

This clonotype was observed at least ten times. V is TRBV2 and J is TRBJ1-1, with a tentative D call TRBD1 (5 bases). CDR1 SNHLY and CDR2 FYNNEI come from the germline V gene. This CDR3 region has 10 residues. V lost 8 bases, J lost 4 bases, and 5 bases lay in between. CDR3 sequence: CASGGTEAFF. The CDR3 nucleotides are TGTGCCAGCGGGGGCACTGAAGCTTTCTTT.

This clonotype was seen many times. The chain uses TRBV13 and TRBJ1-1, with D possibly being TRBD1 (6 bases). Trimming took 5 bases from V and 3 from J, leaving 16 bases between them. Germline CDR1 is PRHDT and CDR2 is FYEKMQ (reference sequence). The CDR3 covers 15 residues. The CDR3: CASSNTGIGDTEAFF. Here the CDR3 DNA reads TGTGCCAGCAGCAATACAGGGATCGGAGACACTGAAGCTTTCTTT.

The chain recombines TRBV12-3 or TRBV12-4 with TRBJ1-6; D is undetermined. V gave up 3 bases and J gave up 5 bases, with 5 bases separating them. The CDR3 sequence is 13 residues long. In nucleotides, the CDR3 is TGTGCCAGCAGTTTTTTAGATAATTCACCCCTCCACTTT. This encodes CASSFLDNSPLHF.

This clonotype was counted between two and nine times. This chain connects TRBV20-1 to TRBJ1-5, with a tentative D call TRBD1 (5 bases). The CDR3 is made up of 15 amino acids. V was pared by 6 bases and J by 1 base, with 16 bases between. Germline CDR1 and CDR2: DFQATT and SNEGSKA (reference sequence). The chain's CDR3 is CSARTRGASNQPQHF. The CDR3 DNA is TGCAGTGCCCGTACAAGGGGTGCAAGCAATCAGCCCCAGCATTTT.

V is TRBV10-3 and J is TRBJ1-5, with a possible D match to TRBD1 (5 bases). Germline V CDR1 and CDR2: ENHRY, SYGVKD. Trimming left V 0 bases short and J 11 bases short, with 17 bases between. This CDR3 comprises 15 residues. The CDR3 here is CAISESTGQGAAQHF. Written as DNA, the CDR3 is TGTGCCATCAGTGAGTCGACCGGCCAGGGCGCAGCCCAGCATTTT.

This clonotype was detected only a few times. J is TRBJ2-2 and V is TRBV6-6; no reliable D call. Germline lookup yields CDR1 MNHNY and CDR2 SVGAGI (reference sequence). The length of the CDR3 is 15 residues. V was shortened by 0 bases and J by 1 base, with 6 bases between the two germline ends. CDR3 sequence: CASSYSTKNTGELFF. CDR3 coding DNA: TGTGCCAGCAGTTACTCGACCAAGAACACCGGGGAGCTGTTTTTT.

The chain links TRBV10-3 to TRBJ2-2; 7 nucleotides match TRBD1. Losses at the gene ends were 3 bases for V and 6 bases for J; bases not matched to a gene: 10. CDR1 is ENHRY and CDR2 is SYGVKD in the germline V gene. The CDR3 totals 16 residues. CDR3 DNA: TGTGCCATCAGTGACTCAGACAGGGTCGGGGCCGGGGAGCTGTTTTTT. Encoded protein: CAISDSDRVGAGELFF.

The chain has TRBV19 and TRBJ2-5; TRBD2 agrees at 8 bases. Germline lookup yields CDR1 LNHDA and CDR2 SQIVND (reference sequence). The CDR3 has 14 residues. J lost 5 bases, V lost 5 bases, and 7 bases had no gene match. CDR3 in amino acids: CASSYGLAAETQYF. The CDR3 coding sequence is TGTGCCAGTAGTTACGGACTAGCCGCCGAGACCCAGTACTTC. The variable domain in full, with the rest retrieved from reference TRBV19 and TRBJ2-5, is DGGITQSPKYLFRKEGQNVTLSCEQNLNHDAMYWYRQDPGQGLRLIYYSQIVNDFQKGDIAEGYSVSREKKESFPLTVTSAQKNPTAFYLCASSYGLAAETQYFGPGTRLLVL.

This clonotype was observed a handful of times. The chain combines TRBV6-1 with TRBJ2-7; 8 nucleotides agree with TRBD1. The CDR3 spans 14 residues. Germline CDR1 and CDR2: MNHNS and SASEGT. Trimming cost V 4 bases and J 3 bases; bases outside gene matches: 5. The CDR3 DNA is TGTGCCAGCAGTGGTCTCGGACAGGGCTACGAGCAGTACTTC. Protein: CASSGLGQGYEQYF.